This T cell receptor beta chain was recorded in a study of T cell changes during pregnancy in multiple sclerosis. V lost 7 bases, J lost 0 bases, and 11 bases lay in between. CDR3 size: 14 residues. Looked up from germline, CDR1 is SGDLS and CDR2 is YYNGEE. This clone is a singleton in its sample. Profiling relied on immunoSEQ multiplex PCR, and the TCRdb table lists in-frame clones only, not all of them. The sample holds 55,000 to 80,000 clones, 85% to 90% seen once. The TCR was taken from a female donor in good health, enrolled as a control in a pregnancy study. This chain joins TRBV9 and TRBJ2-1, with a tentative D call TRBD2 (6 bases). Here the sequenced sample was peripheral blood, taken after pregnancy. This chain's CDR3 is CASSRGSSYNEQFF. DNA for the CDR3: TGTGCCAGCTCCCGGGGGAGCTCCTACAATGAGCAGTTCTTC.